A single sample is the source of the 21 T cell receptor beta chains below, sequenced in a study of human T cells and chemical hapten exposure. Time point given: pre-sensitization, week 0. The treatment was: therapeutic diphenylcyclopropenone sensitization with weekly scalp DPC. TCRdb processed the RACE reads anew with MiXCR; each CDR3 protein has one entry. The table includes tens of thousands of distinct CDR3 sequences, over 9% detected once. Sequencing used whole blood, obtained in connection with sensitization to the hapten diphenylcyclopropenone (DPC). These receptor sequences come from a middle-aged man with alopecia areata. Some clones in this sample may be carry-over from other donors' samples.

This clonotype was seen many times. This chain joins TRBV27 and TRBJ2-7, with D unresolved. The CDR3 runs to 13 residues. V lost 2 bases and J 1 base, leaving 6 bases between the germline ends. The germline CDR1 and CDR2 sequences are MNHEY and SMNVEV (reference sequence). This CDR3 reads CASSLRQSYEQYF. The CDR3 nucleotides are TGTGCCAGCAGTTTACGGCAGTCCTACGAGCAGTACTTC.

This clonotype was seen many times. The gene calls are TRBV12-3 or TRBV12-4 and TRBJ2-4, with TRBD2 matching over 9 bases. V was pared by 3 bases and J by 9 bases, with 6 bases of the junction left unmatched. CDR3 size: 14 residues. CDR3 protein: CASSLAGGSVIQYF. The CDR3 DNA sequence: TGTGCCAGCAGTTTGGCGGGAGGGTCGGTCATTCAGTACTTC.

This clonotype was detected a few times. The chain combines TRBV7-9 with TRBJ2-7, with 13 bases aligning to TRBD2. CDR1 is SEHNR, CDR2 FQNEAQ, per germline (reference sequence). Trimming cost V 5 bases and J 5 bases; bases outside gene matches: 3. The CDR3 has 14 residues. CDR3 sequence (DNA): TGTGCCAGCAGCACTAGCGGGAGGGCTAACGAGCAGTACTTC. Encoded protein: CASSTSGRANEQYF.

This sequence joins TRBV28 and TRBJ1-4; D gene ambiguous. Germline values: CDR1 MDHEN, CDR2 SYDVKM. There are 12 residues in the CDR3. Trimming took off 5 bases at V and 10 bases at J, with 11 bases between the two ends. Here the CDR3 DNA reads TGTGCCAGCAGTGATTTGACTCGAAAACTGTTTTTT. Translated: CASSDLTRKLFF.

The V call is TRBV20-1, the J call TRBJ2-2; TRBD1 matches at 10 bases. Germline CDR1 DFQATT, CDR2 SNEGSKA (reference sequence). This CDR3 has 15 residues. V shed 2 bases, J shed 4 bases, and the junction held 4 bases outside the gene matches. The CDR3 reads CSARLGQGSTGELFF. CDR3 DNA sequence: TGCAGTGCTAGACTGGGACAGGGGAGCACCGGGGAGCTGTTTTTT.

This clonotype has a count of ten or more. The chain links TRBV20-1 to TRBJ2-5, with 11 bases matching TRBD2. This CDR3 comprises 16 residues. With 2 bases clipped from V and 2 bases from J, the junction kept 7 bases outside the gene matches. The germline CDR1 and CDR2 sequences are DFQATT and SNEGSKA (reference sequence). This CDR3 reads CSARRLAGGAQETQYF. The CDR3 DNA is TGCAGTGCTAGAAGGCTAGCGGGGGGCGCGCAAGAGACCCAGTACTTC.

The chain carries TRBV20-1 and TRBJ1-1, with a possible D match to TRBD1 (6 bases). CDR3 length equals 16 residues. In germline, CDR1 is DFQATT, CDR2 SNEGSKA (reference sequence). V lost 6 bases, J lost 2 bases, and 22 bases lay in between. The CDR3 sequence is CSAFSPWTAINTEAFF. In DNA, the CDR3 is TGCAGTGCATTTTCCCCTTGGACAGCGATAAACACTGAAGCTTTCTTT.

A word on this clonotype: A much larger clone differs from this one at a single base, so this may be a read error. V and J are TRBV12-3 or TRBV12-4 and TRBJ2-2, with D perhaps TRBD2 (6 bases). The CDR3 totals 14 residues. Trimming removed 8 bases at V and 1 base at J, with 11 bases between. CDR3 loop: CASRRRENTGELFF. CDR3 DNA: TGTGCCAGCCGAAGGCGGGAGAACACCGGGGAGCTGTTTTTT.

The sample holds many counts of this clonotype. Here the CDR3 reads CASSYSSGYNEQFF. The DNA of the CDR3 is TGTGCCAGCAGTTACTCTAGCGGGTACAATGAGCAGTTCTTC. The gene calls are TRBV6-2 or TRBV6-3 and TRBJ2-1; 7 bases are a match to TRBD2. The germline gives CDR1 MNHEY, CDR2 SVGEGT. This CDR3 is 14 amino acids long. With V trimmed by 0 bases and J by 4 bases, 0 bases remained unmatched.

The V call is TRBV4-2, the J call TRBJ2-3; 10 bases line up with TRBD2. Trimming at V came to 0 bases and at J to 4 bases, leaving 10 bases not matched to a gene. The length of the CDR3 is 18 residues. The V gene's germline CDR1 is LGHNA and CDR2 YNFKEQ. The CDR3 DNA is TGTGCCAGCAGCCAAGATGCCTTGCTAGCGGGAGTAGCAGATACGCAGTATTTT. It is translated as CASSQDALLAGVADTQYF.

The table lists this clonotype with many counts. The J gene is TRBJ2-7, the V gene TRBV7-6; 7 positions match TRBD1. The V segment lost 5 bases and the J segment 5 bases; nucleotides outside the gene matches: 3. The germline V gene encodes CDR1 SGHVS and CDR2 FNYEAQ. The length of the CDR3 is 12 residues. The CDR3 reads CASSRTGDEQYF. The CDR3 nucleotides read TGTGCCAGCAGCCGTACAGGGGACGAGCAGTACTTC.

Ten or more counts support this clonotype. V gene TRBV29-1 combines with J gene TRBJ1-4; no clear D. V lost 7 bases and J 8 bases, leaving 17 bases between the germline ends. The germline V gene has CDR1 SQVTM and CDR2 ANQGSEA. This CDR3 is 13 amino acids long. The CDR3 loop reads CSAGDGRGEKLFF. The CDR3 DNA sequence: TGCAGCGCTGGCGATGGGCGCGGGGAAAAACTGTTTTTT.

DNA for the CDR3: TGTGCCACCAGCAGAGATTTGCCTAGCGGAAACACAGATACGCAGTATTTT. Translated: CATSRDLPSGNTDTQYF. The chain employs TRBV15 and TRBJ2-3; 7 bases are a match to TRBD2. The CDR3 length is 17 residues. The V gene end was trimmed by 0 bases and the J gene end by 2 bases; junction bases not matched to a gene: 8. Germline loops: CDR1 LNHNV, CDR2 YYDKDF (reference sequence).

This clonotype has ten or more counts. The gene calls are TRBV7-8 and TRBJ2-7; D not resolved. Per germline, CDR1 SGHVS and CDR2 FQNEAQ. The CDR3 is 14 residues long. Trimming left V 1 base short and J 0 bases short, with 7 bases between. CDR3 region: CASSLDVSSYEQYF. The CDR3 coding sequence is TGTGCCAGCAGCTTAGATGTAAGCTCCTACGAGCAGTACTTC. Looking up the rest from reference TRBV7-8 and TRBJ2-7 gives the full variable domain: GAGVSQSPRYKVAKRGQDVALRCDPISGHVSLFWYQQALGQGPEFLTYFQNEAQLDKSGLPSDRFFAERPEGSVSTLKIQRTQQEDSAVYLCASSLDVSSYEQYFGPGTRLTVT.

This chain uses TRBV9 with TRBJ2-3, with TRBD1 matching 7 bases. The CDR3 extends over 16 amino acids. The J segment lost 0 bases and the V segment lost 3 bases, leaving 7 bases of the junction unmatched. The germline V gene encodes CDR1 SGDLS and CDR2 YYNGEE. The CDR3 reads CASSAGTEASTDTQYF. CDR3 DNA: TGTGCCAGCAGCGCCGGGACAGAAGCTAGCACAGATACGCAGTATTTT.

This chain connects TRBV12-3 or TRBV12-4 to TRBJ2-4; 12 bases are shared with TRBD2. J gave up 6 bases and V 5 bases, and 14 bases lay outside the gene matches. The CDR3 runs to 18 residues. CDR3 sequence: CASSPSSGRGLARNIQYF. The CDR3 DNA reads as TGTGCCAGCAGTCCCTCTAGCGGGAGGGGATTAGCGCGAAACATTCAGTACTTC.

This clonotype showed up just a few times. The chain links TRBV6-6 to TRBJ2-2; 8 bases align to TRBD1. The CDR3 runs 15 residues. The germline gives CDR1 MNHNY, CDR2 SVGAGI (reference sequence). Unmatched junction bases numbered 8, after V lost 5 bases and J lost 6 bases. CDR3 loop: CASSPGQGAAGELFF. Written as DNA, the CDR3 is TGTGCCAGCAGTCCCGGGCAGGGGGCTGCCGGGGAGCTGTTTTTT.

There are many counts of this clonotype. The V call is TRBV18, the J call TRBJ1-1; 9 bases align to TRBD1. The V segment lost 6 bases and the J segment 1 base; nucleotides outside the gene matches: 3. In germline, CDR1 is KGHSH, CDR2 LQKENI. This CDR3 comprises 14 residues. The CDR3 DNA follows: TGTGCCAGCTCGCGGACAGGGGCGAACACTGAAGCTTTCTTT. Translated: CASSRTGANTEAFF.

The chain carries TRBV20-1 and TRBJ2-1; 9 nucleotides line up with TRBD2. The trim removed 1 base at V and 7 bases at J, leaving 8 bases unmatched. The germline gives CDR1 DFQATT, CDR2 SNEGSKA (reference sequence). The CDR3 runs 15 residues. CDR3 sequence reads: CSARVSGLANNEQFF. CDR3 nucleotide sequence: TGCAGTGCTAGAGTCTCCGGACTAGCGAATAATGAGCAGTTCTTC.

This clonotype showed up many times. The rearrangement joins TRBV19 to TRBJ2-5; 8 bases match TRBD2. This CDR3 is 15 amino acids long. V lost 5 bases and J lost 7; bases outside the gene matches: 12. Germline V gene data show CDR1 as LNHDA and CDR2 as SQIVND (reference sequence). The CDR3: CASSVELAEPGTQYF. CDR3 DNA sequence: TGTGCCAGTAGTGTCGAACTAGCGGAGCCAGGGACCCAGTACTTC.

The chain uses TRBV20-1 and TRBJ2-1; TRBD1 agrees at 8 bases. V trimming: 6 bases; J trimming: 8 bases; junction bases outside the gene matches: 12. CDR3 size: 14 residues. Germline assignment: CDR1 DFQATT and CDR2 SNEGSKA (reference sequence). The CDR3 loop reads CSARGDRPMYEQFF. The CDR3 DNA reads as TGCAGTGCCCGAGGGGACAGGCCTATGTATGAGCAGTTCTTC.